The 3 T cell receptor beta chains presented below share a single source sample, sequenced in a study of blood T cell repertoires in COVID-19. Repertoires were generated with immunoSEQ multiplex PCR, while TCRdb's copy carries only in-frame clones and drops some. The sample has fewer than 300,000 clones; about 85% are singletons. Material: peripheral blood. These receptors all stem from a human donor in a cohort sampled during active COVID-19.

The chain employs TRBV6-5 and TRBJ1-5; tentative D call: TRBD1 (6 bases). V was cut by 7 bases and J by 4 bases, with 17 bases left in between. The CDR3 loop spans 15 amino acids. Germline CDR1 reads MNHEY; CDR2 reads SVGAGI. This CDR3 is CASTPDRTGNQPQHF. The CDR3 coding sequence is TGTGCCAGCACACCCGACAGGACGGGGAATCAGCCCCAGCATTTT.

The chain is built from TRBV5-1 and TRBJ1-5, with D unclear. V lost 9 bases and J 4 bases, leaving 14 bases between the germline ends. Germline lookup yields CDR1 SGHRS and CDR2 YFSETQ. CDR3 length: 13 amino acids. CDR3 nucleotide sequence: TGCGCCACAGCGTTGGGTCCGAATCAGCCCCAGCATTTT. Translation gives CATALGPNQPQHF.

The chain combines TRBV12-3 or TRBV12-4 with TRBJ1-2; D ambiguous. The CDR3 has 13 amino acids. Trimming removed 5 bases at V and 7 bases at J, with 14 bases between. CDR3 DNA sequence: TGTGCCAGCAGTCCCCAACTCCTCGTTGGCTACACCTTC. It encodes CASSPQLLVGYTF.